The clone carrying this T cell receptor (beta chain) has ten or more counts. The antigen is not known. Germline V lookup: CDR1 MNHNS, CDR2 SASEGT. This CDR3 comprises 14 residues. V dropped 8 bases and J dropped 2 bases, with 12 bases sitting between them. On the basis of clinical symptoms, serum thyroxine and TRAb, thyroid ultrasound and orbital computed tomography, diagnoses were made. The data stem from a study of T cells in Graves' hyperthyroidism and ophthalmopathy. TCR beta CDR3 regions were amplified from RNA transcripts. An initial round of RT-PCR targeting the TCR CDR3 relied on the HTBI primer set. Via MiXCR, TCRdb re-called the multiplex PCR reads, giving one row per CDR3 protein. The sample includes more than 350,000 distinct CDR3 sequences, about 14% of them seen just once. The study, taken as a whole, reports: Ophthalmopathy could be told apart from stable hyperthyroidism with a 13 V-J model. Peripheral blood also featured most of the thyroid clonotypes expanded above 0.001.

The rearrangement joins TRBV6-1 to TRBJ2-2; D might be TRBD1 (5 bases). The sequenced sample consisted of blood. The TCR originated in a woman in her thirties with Graves' ophthalmopathy. The CDR3 reads CASYRQGNTGELFF. The CDR3 bases are TGTGCCAGCTATCGCCAGGGAAACACCGGGGAGCTGTTTTTT.